The table lists the clone carrying this T cell receptor beta chain with many counts. This sample is part of a study of neurological immune-mediated disorders. Study information: The roughly 35 patients with multiple sclerosis comprised roughly 31 relapsing-remitting cases and 3 secondary progressive cases.

TCRdb re-called the 5' RACE reads through MiXCR, storing one row per CDR3 protein. This sample has over 60,000 distinct CDR3 sequences; about 5.5% occur once, and the top ten carry approximately 2.2%. CDR1 and CDR2 (germline): SGHRS, YFSETQ. The V segment lost 0 bases and the J segment 2 bases; nucleotides outside the gene matches: 3. The CDR3 sequence is 17 residues long. Source material: PBMCs. The genes are TRBV5-1 and TRBJ2-3, with 13 bases identical to TRBD2. The TCR comes from a woman aged 25-40 years with multiple sclerosis. The CDR3 region has the DNA TGCGCCAGCAGCTTGGAGGGACTAGCGGGACTCACAGATACGCAGTATTTT. This codes for CASSLEGLAGLTDTQYF.